These 30 T cell receptor beta chains share one sample of origin, sequenced in a study of PD-L1 blockade in urothelial cancer. The time point here: pretreatment peripheral blood. Sequenced by immunoSEQ multiplex PCR; TCRdb stores in-frame clones only, minus some. The sample yields roughly 100,000 clones, 89% seen once. The sequenced sample was PBMCs, obtained around atezolizumab (anti-PD-L1) treatment. These receptors came from an elderly woman with urothelial cancer.

V and J are TRBV11-1 and TRBJ2-1; TRBD2 matches 10 bases. This CDR3 is built from 19 residues. J was trimmed by 0 bases and V by 4 bases; bases with no gene match: 12. Per germline, CDR1 SGHAT and CDR2 FQDESV (reference sequence). The CDR3 nucleotides read TGTGCCAGCAGCTCCCTGATGGTAGCGGGAGGAGGCTCCTACAATGAGCAGTTCTTC. It specifies CASSSLMVAGGGSYNEQFF.

This rearrangement joins TRBV2 to TRBJ2-2, with 8 bases that match TRBD2. CDR1 and CDR2 from the germline V gene are SNHLY and FYNNEI. The V gene end was trimmed by 4 bases and the J gene end by 7 bases; junction bases not matched to a gene: 5. This CDR3 spans 14 amino acids. CDR3 loop: CASSVGLGGGELFF. The CDR3 region has the DNA TGTGCCAGCAGTGTGGGACTAGGAGGCGGGGAGCTGTTTTTT.

This chain connects TRBV5-4 to TRBJ2-1, with unresolved D. V was trimmed by 0 bases and J by 4 bases, leaving 14 bases between them. The CDR3 is 16 residues long. Germline V gives CDR1 SGHNT, CDR2 YYREEE (reference sequence). CDR3: CASSLALELKYNEQFF. As DNA, the CDR3 is TGTGCCAGCAGCTTGGCCTTAGAACTTAAATACAATGAGCAGTTCTTC.

This chain connects TRBV6-1 to TRBJ2-1, with 10 bases aligning to TRBD2. This CDR3 is built from 17 residues. Per the germline V gene, CDR1 is MNHNS and CDR2 is SASEGT. The junction had 14 bases not matched to a gene; V was cut back by 4 bases and J by 8 bases. The CDR3 protein is CASSAPSGRRSEHEQFF. In DNA form, the CDR3 reads TGTGCCAGCAGTGCACCTAGCGGGAGACGGTCTGAGCATGAGCAGTTCTTC.

V usage is TRBV11-3 and J usage is TRBJ2-7, with 8 bases aligning to TRBD2. Trimming removed 1 base from V and 0 bases from J; junction bases left unmatched: 2. CDR1 and CDR2 from the germline V gene are SGHNT and YENEEA. The CDR3 extends over 15 amino acids. DNA for the CDR3: TGTGCCAGCAGCTTAGGTAGCGGGGCCTCCTACGAGCAGTACTTC. Translating it yields CASSLGSGASYEQYF.

The chain carries TRBV19 and TRBJ1-3; D perhaps matches TRBD1 (5 bases). Trimming took off 3 bases at V and 0 bases at J, with 15 bases between the two ends. The CDR3 contains 17 residues. Germline CDR1 is LNHDA and CDR2 is SQIVND (reference sequence). The CDR3 coding sequence is TGTGCCAGTAGTATCTATGACAGAGTCAGCTCTGGAAACACCATATATTTT. It encodes CASSIYDRVSSGNTIYF.

This sequence joins TRBV7-3 and TRBJ2-1; D is possibly TRBD2 (5 bases). Trimming pared 0 bases from V and 0 bases from J, leaving 21 bases between. Germline V gene data show CDR1 as SGHTA and CDR2 as FQGTGA. The CDR3 has 20 amino acids. CDR3 coding DNA: TGTGCCAGCAGCTTAACGTCGCTAGCACTAAGGGTGAGCTCCTACAATGAGCAGTTCTTC. Translating gives CASSLTSLALRVSSYNEQFF.

J is TRBJ2-1 and V is TRBV2; the match to TRBD2 covers 8 bases. The germline V gene encodes CDR1 SNHLY and CDR2 FYNNEI. J lost 4 bases, V lost 9 bases, and 8 bases had no gene match. The CDR3 runs 14 residues. The CDR3, as DNA: TGTGCCAGTCTGGAGACTAGCGAATACAATGAGCAGTTCTTC. As protein: CASLETSEYNEQFF.

The chain uses TRBV10-2 and TRBJ1-1, with 9 positions matching TRBD1. The CDR3 runs 14 residues. Trimming cost V 6 bases and J 5 bases; bases outside gene matches: 7. Germline CDR1 reads WSHSY; CDR2 reads SAAADI. The CDR3 sequence is CASSSQGARTEAFF. CDR3 in DNA: TGCGCCAGCAGCTCACAGGGGGCGAGAACTGAAGCTTTCTTT.

This sequence joins TRBV18 and TRBJ2-3, with D tentatively TRBD1 (5 bases). Trimming removed 4 bases from V and 3 bases from J, with 14 bases in between. This CDR3 comprises 15 residues. Germline V gene lookup returns CDR1 KGHSH and CDR2 LQKENI. The CDR3 here is CASSLKTSGTDTQYF. The CDR3 region has the DNA TGTGCCAGCTCACTAAAGACTTCAGGGACAGATACGCAGTATTTT.

V gene TRBV28 combines with J gene TRBJ2-4; perhaps TRBD2 as D (5 bases). The CDR3 has 14 residues. CDR1 is MDHEN, CDR2 SYDVKM, per germline. V was cut by 10 bases and J by 1 base, with 14 bases left in between. The CDR3 region is CATHPGLAKNIQYF. The CDR3 DNA sequence: TGTGCCACCCATCCTGGACTCGCCAAAAACATTCAGTACTTC.

The rearrangement joins TRBV27 to TRBJ2-2, with D possibly TRBD1 on 5 matching bases. The V and J ends lost 6 bases and 2 bases respectively, with 13 bases between them. Germline-derived CDR1 and CDR2 are MNHEY and SMNVEV (reference sequence). This CDR3 region has 15 residues. The CDR3 protein is CASRPVDSNTGELFF. The CDR3 bases are TGTGCCAGCAGACCCGTTGACAGTAACACCGGGGAGCTGTTTTTT.

The rearrangement joins TRBV5-6 to TRBJ1-2; D gene ambiguous. Trimming took off 4 bases at V and 4 bases at J, with 8 bases between the two ends. Germline CDR1 reads SGHDT; CDR2 reads YYEEEE. This CDR3 comprises 12 residues. CDR3 bases: TGTGCCAGCAGCCCCAGAGGCTATGGCTACACCTTC. This codes for CASSPRGYGYTF.

This clone was detected only once. This chain joins TRBV6-1 and TRBJ1-5, with D possibly being TRBD1 (5 bases). Between the trimmed V and J ends, which lost 8 bases and 3 bases, there was a span of 11 bases. This CDR3 region has 13 residues. CDR1 and CDR2 (germline): MNHNS, SASEGT. CDR3 region: CASVEGINQPQHF. CDR3 sequence (DNA): TGTGCCAGCGTGGAGGGGATCAATCAGCCCCAGCATTTT.

The chain employs TRBV2 and TRBJ1-2; D is undetermined. This CDR3 is 11 amino acids long. Deletions cut 5 bases from V and 4 bases from J, with 5 bases between. CDR1 SNHLY and CDR2 FYNNEI come from the germline V gene. The CDR3 DNA reads TGTGCCAGCAGTAACAGCTATGGCTACACCTTC. Translating gives CASSNSYGYTF.

This chain connects TRBV7-3 to TRBJ2-7; 7 bases align to TRBD1. Germline-derived CDR1 and CDR2 are SGHTA and FQGTGA. This CDR3 is built from 15 residues. Trimming cost V 5 bases and J 2 bases; bases outside gene matches: 9. CDR3 nucleotide sequence: TGTGCCAGCAGCCCATTCCCCGGGACAGCCTACGAGCAGTACTTC. Protein sequence: CASSPFPGTAYEQYF.

This chain uses TRBV28 with TRBJ2-3; the D is unclear. This CDR3 has 14 residues. In germline, CDR1 is MDHEN, CDR2 SYDVKM. The V and J ends lost 6 bases and 1 base respectively, with 11 bases between them. The CDR3 bases are TGTGCCAGCAGCCGCACACCCCGCACAGATACGCAGTATTTT. It encodes CASSRTPRTDTQYF.

This clone turned up a few times. The rearrangement joins TRBV5-1 to TRBJ1-2; 8 positions agree with TRBD1. CDR3 size: 15 residues. The junction had 9 bases not matched to a gene; V was cut back by 4 bases and J by 4 bases. Germline V gene sequence: CDR1 SGHRS, CDR2 YFSETQ. CDR3 in amino acids: CASSLGQDQGYGYTF. CDR3 bases: TGCGCCAGCAGCCTGGGACAGGACCAAGGCTATGGCTACACCTTC.

This sequence joins TRBV11-2 and TRBJ2-5; 8 nucleotides agree with TRBD1. V shed 1 base and J 1 base; nucleotides not matched to a gene: 2. CDR3 length: 15 residues. Germline-derived CDR1 and CDR2 are SGHAT and FQNNGV. The CDR3 protein is CASSLVGTGQETQYF. In DNA, the CDR3 is TGTGCCAGCAGCTTAGTCGGGACAGGCCAAGAGACCCAGTACTTC. Full variable domain (missing parts from reference TRBV11-2 and TRBJ2-5): EAGVAQSPRYKIIEKRQSVAFWCNPISGHATLYWYQQILGQGPKLLIQFQNNGVVDDSQLPKDRFSAERLKGVDSTLKIQPAKLEDSAVYLCASSLVGTGQETQYFGPGTRLLVL.

The chain employs TRBV18 and TRBJ2-1, with D perhaps matching TRBD2 (5 bases). Trimming pared 2 bases from V and 2 bases from J, leaving 13 bases between. Per germline, CDR1 KGHSH and CDR2 LQKENI. The CDR3 runs to 16 residues. CDR3 nucleotide sequence: TGTGCCAGCTCACCAGGTACCGGGGAGACCTACAATGAGCAGTTCTTC. Translation gives CASSPGTGETYNEQFF.

The chain is built from TRBV28 and TRBJ1-2; D is ambiguous. CDR1 is MDHEN and CDR2 is SYDVKM in the germline V gene. The CDR3 runs to 14 residues. Trimming pared 9 bases from V and 0 bases from J, leaving 14 bases between. CDR3 bases: TGTGCCAGTACGGGAGGGCTCACTAACTATGGCTACACCTTC. Translated, it gives CASTGGLTNYGYTF.

The chain couples TRBV10-1 to TRBJ2-5, with D perhaps matching TRBD1 (5 bases). Looked up from germline, CDR1 is WNHNN and CDR2 is SYGVQD (reference sequence). V shed 0 bases and J shed 4 bases, with 12 bases lying between them. CDR3 length: 15 residues. The DNA of the CDR3 is TGCGCCAGCAGTGAGTCGAAAGGGGTCGGAGAGACCCAGTACTTC. This translates into CASSESKGVGETQYF.

This rearrangement joins TRBV4-2 to TRBJ1-1; D uncertain. Germline V CDR1 and CDR2: LGHNA, YNFKEQ. Trimming removed 4 bases from V and 0 bases from J, with 12 bases in between. The CDR3 is 15 amino acids. CDR3 region: CASSRGSALNTEAFF. The DNA of the CDR3 is TGTGCCAGCAGCCGAGGGTCCGCTTTGAACACTGAAGCTTTCTTT.

J is TRBJ2-1 and V is TRBV6-1, with 7 bases that match TRBD1. The CDR3 spans 14 residues. Germline V gives CDR1 MNHNS, CDR2 SASEGT. J lost 8 bases, V lost 7 bases, and 11 bases had no gene match. CDR3 loop: CASNRGTGVYEQFF. Written as DNA, the CDR3 is TGTGCCAGCAATCGGGGCACAGGGGTGTATGAGCAGTTCTTC.

A word on this clone: Relative to the germline gene, one junction end is altered; a read error may explain this. J is TRBJ2-3 and V is TRBV6-1; D is perhaps TRBD2 (5 bases). This CDR3 has 12 amino acids. Germline V gene lookup returns CDR1 MNHNS and CDR2 SASEGT. The CDR3 bases are TGTGCCAGCAGTGATCTGTCCCCGCGGGCCTTTTTT. This encodes CASSDLSPRAFF.

V and J are TRBV9 and TRBJ1-1; TRBD1 agrees at 8 bases. There are 14 residues in the CDR3. Germline CDR1 SGDLS, CDR2 YYNGEE. Unmatched junction bases numbered 6, after V lost 4 bases and J lost 4 bases. In nucleotides, the CDR3 is TGTGCCAGCAGCCTATCGGACAGGGTCACTGAAGCTTTCTTT. Translating it yields CASSLSDRVTEAFF. Full variable domain (rest looked up from reference TRBV9 and TRBJ1-1): DSGVTQTPKHLITATGQRVTLRCSPRSGDLSVYWYQQSLDQGLQFLIQYYNGEERAKGNILERFSAQQFPDLHSELNLSSLELGDSALYFCASSLSDRVTEAFFGQGTRLTVV.

The V call is TRBV28, the J call TRBJ1-5; 7 bases line up with TRBD1. Trimming removed 6 bases from V and 6 bases from J; junction bases left unmatched: 14. There are 16 residues in the CDR3. Germline V lookup: CDR1 MDHEN, CDR2 SYDVKM. Here the CDR3 DNA reads TGTGCCAGCAGACACAACGACAGGGTGGACGGTCAGCCCCAGCATTTT. Amino acids: CASRHNDRVDGQPQHF.

The rearrangement joins TRBV14 to TRBJ2-5; D is possibly TRBD1 (6 bases). Germline assignment: CDR1 SGHDN and CDR2 FVKESK. Between the trimmed V and J ends, which lost 1 base and 2 bases, there was a span of 20 bases. This CDR3 is 18 amino acids long. CDR3: CASSQVGGRSRRQETQYF. The DNA for the CDR3 is TGTGCCAGCAGCCAAGTAGGGGGTCGAAGCCGGCGGCAAGAGACCCAGTACTTC.

In this sample, this clone turned up once. V usage is TRBV18 and J usage is TRBJ1-1; D possibly corresponds to TRBD1 (5 bases). The CDR3 runs 15 residues. The germline gives CDR1 KGHSH, CDR2 LQKENI. V lost 3 bases and J lost 3, with 14 bases in between. The CDR3 loop is CASSPPGGIDTEAFF. DNA for the CDR3: TGTGCCAGCTCACCCCCGGGGGGAATCGACACTGAAGCTTTCTTT. Combining the CDR3 with reference TRBV18 and TRBJ1-1 gives the whole variable domain NAGVMQNPRHLVRRRGQEARLRCSPMKGHSHVYWYRQLPEEGLKFMVYLQKENIIDESGMPKERFSAEFPKEGPSILRIQQVVRGDSAAYFCASSPPGGIDTEAFFGQGTRLTVV.

The V gene is TRBV19, the J gene TRBJ1-1; weak D call: TRBD1 (6 bases). This CDR3 spans 14 amino acids. V lost 8 bases, J lost 3 bases, and 16 bases lay in between. Germline V gene lookup returns CDR1 LNHDA and CDR2 SQIVND (reference sequence). CDR3 sequence: CASQSGEQHTEAFF. Here the CDR3 DNA reads TGTGCCAGTCAGTCAGGGGAGCAGCACACTGAAGCTTTCTTT.